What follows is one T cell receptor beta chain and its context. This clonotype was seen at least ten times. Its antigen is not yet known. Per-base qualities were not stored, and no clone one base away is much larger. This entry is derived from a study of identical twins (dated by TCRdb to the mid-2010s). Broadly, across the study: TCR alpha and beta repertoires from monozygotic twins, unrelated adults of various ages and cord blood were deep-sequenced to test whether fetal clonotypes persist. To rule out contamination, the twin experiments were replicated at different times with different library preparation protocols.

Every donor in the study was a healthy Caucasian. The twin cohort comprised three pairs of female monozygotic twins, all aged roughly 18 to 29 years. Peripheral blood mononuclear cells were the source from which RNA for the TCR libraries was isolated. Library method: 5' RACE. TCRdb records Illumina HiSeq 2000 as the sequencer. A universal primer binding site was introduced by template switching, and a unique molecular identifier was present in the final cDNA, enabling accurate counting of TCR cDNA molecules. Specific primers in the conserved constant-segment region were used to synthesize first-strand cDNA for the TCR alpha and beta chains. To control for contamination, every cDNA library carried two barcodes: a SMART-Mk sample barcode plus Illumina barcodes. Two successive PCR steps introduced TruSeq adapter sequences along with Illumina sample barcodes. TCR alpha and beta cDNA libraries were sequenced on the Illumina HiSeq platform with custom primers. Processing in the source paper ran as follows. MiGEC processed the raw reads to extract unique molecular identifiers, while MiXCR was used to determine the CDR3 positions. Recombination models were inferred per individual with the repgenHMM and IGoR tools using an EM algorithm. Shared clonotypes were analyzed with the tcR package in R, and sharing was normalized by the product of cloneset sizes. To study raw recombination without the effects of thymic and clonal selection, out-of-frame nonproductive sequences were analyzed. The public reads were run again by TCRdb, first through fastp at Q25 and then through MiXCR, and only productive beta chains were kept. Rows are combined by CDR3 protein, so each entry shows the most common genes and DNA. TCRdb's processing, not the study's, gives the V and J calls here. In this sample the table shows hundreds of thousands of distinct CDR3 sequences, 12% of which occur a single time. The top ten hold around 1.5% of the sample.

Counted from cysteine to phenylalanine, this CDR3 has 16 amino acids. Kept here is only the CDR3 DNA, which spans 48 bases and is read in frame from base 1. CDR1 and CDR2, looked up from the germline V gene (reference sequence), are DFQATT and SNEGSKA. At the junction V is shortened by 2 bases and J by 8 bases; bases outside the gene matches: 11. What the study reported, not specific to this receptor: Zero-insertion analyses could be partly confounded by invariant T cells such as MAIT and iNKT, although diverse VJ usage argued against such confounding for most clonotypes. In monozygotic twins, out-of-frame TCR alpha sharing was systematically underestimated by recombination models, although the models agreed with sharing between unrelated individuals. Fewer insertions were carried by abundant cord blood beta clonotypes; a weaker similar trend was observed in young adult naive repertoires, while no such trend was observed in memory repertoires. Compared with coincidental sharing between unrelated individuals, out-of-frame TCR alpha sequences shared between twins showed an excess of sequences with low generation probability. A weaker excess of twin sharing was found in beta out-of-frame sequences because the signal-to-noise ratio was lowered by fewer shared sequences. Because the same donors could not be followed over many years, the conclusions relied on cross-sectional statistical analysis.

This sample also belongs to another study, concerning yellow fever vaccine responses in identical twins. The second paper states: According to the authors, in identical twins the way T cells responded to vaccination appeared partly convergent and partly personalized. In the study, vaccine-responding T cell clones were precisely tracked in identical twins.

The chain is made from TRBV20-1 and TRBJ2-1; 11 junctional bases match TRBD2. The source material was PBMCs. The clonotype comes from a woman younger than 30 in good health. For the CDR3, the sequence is CSARLASGRSGDEQFF. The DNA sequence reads TGCAGTGCTAGATTGGCTAGCGGGAGGTCGGGCGATGAGCAGTTCTTC.